This T cell receptor beta chain derives from a study of T-cell reconstitution after alpha-beta-depleted transplantation in children. It was with unique molecular identifiers that the TCRbeta library was prepared. Using its own MiXCR run on the PCR reads, TCRdb lists one record per CDR3 protein. The sample includes 400,000 to 500,000 distinct CDR3 sequences, approximately 10% seen only once; the top ten take nearly 5.5%. Germline V gene lookup returns CDR1 LGHNA and CDR2 YNFKEQ. The CDR3 is 14 residues long. Trimming cost V 2 bases and J 1 base, with 8 bases left between them. Material: PBMCs from the stem cell graft donor, obtained from the stem cell graft. The sequence was collected from a human donor who donated a stem cell graft to a child with acute myeloid leukemia. The gene calls are TRBV4-2 and TRBJ1-1, with D hard to call. The DNA of the CDR3 is TGTGCCAGCAGCCAACCGACCGAGAACACTGAAGCTTTCTTT. Its translation is CASSQPTENTEAFF.